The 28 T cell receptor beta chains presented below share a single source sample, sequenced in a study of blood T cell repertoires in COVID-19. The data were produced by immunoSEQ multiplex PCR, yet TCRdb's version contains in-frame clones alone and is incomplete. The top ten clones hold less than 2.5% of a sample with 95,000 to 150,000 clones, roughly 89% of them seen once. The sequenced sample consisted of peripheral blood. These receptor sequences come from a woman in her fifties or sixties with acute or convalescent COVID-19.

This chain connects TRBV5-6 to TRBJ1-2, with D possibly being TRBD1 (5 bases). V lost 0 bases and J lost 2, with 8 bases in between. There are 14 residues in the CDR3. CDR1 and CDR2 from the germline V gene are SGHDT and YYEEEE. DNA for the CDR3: TGTGCCAGCAGCTTGGCAGGGCACAACTATGGCTACACCTTC. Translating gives CASSLAGHNYGYTF.

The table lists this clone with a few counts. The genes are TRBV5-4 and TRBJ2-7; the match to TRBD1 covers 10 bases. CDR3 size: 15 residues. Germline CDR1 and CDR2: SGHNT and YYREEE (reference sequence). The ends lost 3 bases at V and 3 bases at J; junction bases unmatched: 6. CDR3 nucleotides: TGTGCCAGCAGCTCCCCGGACAGGGGGGACTACGAGCAGTACTTC. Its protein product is CASSSPDRGDYEQYF.

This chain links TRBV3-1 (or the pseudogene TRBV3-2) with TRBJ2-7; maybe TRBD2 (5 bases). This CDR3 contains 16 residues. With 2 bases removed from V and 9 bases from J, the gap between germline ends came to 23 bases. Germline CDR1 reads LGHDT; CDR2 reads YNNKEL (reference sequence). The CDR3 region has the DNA TGTGCCAGCAGCCAACTCGACCCAATGCCCATCGCGGGGCAGTACTTC. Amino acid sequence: CASSQLDPMPIAGQYF.

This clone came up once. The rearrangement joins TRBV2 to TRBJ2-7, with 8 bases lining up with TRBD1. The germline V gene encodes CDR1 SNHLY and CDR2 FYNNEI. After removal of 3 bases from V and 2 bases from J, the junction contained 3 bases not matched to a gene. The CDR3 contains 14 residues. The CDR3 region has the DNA TGTGCCAGCAGTGAGGAGACAGGGGCCTACGAGCAGTACTTC. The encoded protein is CASSEETGAYEQYF.

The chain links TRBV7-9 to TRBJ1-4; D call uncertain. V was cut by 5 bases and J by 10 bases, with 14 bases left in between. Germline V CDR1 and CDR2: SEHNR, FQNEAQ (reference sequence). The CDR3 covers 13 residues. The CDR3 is CASSVSKSGKLFF. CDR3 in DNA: TGTGCCAGCAGCGTTAGCAAATCGGGAAAACTGTTTTTT.

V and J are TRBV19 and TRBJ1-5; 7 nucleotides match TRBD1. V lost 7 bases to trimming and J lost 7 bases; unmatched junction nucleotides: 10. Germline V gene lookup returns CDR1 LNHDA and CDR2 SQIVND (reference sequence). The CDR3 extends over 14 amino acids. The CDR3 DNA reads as TGTGCCAGTACGAGGCAGGGGGTCTTACAGCCCCAGCATTTT. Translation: CASTRQGVLQPQHF.

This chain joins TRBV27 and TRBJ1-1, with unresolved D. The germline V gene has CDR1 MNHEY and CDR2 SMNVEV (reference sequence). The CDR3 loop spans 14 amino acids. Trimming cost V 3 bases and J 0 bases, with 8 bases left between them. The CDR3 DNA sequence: TGTGCCAGCAGTTTGTCGAGGGTGAACACTGAAGCTTTCTTT. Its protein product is CASSLSRVNTEAFF.

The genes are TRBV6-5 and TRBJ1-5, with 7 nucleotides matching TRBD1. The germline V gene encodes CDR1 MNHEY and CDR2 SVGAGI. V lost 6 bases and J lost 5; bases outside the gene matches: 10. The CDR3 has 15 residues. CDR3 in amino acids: CASSPNRGWDQPQHF. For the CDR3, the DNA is TGTGCCAGCAGCCCGAACAGGGGTTGGGATCAGCCCCAGCATTTT.

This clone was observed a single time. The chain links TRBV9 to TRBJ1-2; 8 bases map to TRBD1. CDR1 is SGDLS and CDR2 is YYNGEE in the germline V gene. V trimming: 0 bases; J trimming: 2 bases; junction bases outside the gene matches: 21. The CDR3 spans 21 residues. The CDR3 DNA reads TGTGCCAGCAGCGTAGCCCAAATATTGCGGACAGGGCATCAAGAAAACTATGGCTACACCTTC. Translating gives CASSVAQILRTGHQENYGYTF.

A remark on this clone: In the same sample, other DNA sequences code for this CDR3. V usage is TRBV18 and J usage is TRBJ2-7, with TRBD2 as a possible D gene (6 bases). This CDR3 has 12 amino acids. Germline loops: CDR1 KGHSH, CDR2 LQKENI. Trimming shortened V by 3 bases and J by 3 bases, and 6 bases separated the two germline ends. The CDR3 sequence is CASSPGGYEQYF. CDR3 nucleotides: TGTGCCAGCTCACCGGGGGGCTACGAGCAGTACTTC.

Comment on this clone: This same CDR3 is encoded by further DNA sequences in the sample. CDR3 sequence reads: CASSEYQGAGYGYTF. CDR3 coding DNA: TGTGCCAGCAGTGAATATCAGGGGGCGGGTTATGGCTACACCTTC. The rearrangement joins TRBV25-1 to TRBJ1-2; 8 nucleotides line up with TRBD1. The ends lost 0 bases at V and 5 bases at J; junction bases unmatched: 5. Germline CDR1 reads MGHDK; CDR2 reads SYGVNS. The CDR3 is 15 amino acids.

The CDR3 region has the DNA TGTGCCTGGAATGAACAGGGGGCGCGAAACTTCGATGAGCAGTTCTTC. It is translated as CAWNEQGARNFDEQFF. V gene TRBV30 combines with J gene TRBJ2-1, with 9 bases lining up with TRBD1. V lost 4 bases and J lost 8; bases outside the gene matches: 15. This CDR3 spans 16 amino acids. From germline, CDR1 is GTSNPN and CDR2 SVGIG (reference sequence).

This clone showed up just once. CDR3 region: CASSRYYEGDYGYTF. CDR3 bases: TGTGCCAGCAGCCGCTATTACGAGGGGGACTATGGCTACACCTTC. This chain uses TRBV7-8 with TRBJ1-2; TRBD1 is a possible D gene (6 bases). Trimming pared 5 bases from V and 3 bases from J, leaving 16 bases between. This CDR3 has 15 amino acids. The germline V gene has CDR1 SGHVS and CDR2 FQNEAQ.

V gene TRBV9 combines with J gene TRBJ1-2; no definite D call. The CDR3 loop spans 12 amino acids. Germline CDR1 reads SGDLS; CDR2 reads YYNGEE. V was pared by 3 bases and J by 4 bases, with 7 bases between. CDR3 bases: TGTGCCAGCAGCGCCGTCTTCTATGGCTACACCTTC. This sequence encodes CASSAVFYGYTF.

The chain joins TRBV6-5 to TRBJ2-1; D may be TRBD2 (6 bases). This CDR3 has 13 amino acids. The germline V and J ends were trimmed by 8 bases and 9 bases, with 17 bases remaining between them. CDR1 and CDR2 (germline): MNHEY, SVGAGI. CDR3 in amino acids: CASGGLGNREQFF. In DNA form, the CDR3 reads TGTGCCAGCGGGGGGTTAGGTAATCGTGAGCAGTTCTTC.

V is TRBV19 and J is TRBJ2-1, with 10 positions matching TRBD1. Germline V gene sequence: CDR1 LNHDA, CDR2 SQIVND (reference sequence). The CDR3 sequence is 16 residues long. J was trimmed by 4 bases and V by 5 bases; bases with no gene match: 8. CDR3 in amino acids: CASSVTGTGAYNEQFF. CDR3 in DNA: TGTGCCAGTAGTGTGACCGGGACAGGGGCTTACAATGAGCAGTTCTTC.

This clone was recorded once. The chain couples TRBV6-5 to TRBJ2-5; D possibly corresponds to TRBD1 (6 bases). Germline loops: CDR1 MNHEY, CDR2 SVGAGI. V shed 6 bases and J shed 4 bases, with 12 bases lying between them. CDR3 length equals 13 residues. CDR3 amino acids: CASSWTEVETQYF. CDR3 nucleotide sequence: TGTGCCAGCAGCTGGACAGAAGTAGAGACCCAGTACTTC.

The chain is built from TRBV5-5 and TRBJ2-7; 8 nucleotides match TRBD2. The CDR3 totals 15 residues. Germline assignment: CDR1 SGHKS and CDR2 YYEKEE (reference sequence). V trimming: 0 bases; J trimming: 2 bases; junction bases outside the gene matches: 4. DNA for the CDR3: TGTGCCAGCAGCTTGGTGATCGGGGGGGCCTACGAGCAGTACTTC. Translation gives CASSLVIGGAYEQYF.

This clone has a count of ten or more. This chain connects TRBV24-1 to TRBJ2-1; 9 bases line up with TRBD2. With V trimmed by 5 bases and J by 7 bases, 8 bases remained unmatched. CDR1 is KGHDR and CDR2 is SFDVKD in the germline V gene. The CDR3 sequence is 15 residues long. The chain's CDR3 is CATSVGGGAVNEQFF. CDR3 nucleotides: TGTGCCACCAGTGTGGGCGGGGGGGCCGTGAATGAGCAGTTCTTC.

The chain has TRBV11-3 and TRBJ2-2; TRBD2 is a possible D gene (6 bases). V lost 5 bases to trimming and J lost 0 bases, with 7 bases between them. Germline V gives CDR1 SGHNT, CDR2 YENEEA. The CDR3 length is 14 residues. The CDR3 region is CASSQRANTGELFF. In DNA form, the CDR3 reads TGTGCCAGCAGCCAGCGGGCGAACACCGGGGAGCTGTTTTTT. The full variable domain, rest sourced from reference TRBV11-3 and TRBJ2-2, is EAGVVQSPRYKIIEKKQPVAFWCNPISGHNTLYWYLQNLGQGPELLIRYENEEAVDDSQLPKDRFSAERLKGVDSTLKIQPAELGDSAVYLCASSQRANTGELFFGEGSRLTVL.

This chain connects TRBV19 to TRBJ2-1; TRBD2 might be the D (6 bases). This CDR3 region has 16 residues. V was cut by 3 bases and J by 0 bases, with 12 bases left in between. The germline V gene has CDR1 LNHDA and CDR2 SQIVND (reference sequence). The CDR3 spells CASSMTGVSSYNEQFF. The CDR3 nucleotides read TGTGCCAGTAGTATGACGGGGGTTAGCTCCTACAATGAGCAGTTCTTC.

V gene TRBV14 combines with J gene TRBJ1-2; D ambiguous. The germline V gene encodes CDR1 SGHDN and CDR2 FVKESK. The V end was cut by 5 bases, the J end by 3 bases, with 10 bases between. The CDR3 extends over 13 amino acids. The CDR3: CASSAGLDYGYTF. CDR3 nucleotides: TGTGCCAGCAGCGCGGGCCTTGACTATGGCTACACCTTC.

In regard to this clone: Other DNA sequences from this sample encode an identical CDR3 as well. CDR3 DNA sequence: TGTGCCACCAGTCCGGGACAGGGGCCGACAGATACGCAGTATTTT. It yields the protein CATSPGQGPTDTQYF. V gene TRBV24-1 combines with J gene TRBJ2-3; TRBD1 aligns across 10 bases. The J segment lost 3 bases and the V segment lost 6 bases, leaving 5 bases of the junction unmatched. In germline, CDR1 is KGHDR, CDR2 SFDVKD. The CDR3 loop spans 15 amino acids.

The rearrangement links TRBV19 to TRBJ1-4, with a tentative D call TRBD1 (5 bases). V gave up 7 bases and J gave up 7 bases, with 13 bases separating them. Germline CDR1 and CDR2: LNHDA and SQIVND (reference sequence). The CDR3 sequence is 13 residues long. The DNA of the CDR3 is TGTGCCAGTATTGGGGCCGGGGGTGAAAAACTGTTTTTT. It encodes CASIGAGGEKLFF. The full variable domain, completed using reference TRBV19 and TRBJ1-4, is DGGITQSPKYLFRKEGQNVTLSCEQNLNHDAMYWYRQDPGQGLRLIYYSQIVNDFQKGDIAEGYSVSREKKESFPLTVTSAQKNPTAFYLCASIGAGGEKLFFGSGTQLSVL.

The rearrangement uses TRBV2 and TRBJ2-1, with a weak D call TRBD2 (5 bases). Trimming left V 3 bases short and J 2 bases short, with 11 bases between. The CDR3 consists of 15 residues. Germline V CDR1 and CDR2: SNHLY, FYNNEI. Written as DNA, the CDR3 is TGTGCCAGCAGTGACAGCGGCAGGACCTACAATGAGCAGTTCTTC. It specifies CASSDSGRTYNEQFF.

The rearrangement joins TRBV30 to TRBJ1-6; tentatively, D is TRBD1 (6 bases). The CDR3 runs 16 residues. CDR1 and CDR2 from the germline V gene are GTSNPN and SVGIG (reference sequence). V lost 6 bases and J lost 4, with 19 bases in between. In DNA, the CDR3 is TGTGCCTGCCCTTCGGACAGAACCCATTATAATTCACCCCTCCACTTT. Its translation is CACPSDRTHYNSPLHF.

The CDR3 sequence: CASSSTGTGGEKLFF. CDR3 nucleotide sequence: TGCGCCAGCAGCTCCACCGGGACAGGGGGTGAAAAACTGTTTTTT. The chain is built from TRBV5-1 and TRBJ1-4; 11 bases are shared with TRBD1. Trimming cost V 3 bases and J 7 bases; bases outside gene matches: 5. CDR1 and CDR2 from the germline V gene are SGHRS and YFSETQ. The CDR3 totals 15 residues.

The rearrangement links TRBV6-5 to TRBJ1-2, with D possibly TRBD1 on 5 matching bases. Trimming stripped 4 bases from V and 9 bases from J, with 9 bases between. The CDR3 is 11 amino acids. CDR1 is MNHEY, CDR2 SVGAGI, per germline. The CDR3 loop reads CASSWGGSYTF. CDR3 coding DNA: TGTGCCAGCAGTTGGGGGGGGAGCTACACCTTC.